This T cell receptor beta chain was sequenced for a study of metastatic and nonmetastatic thyroid tumors. Study-wide context: A comparison of repertoires was made across blood and tumor or nodule tissue from malignant and benign thyroid patients.

J gave up 8 bases and V 1 base, and 3 bases lay outside the gene matches. The CDR3 contains 14 residues. The germline CDR1 and CDR2 sequences are SGHVS and FQNEAQ. No treatment had been given to any patient before thyroid surgery. TCRdb re-called clones from the PCR reads using MiXCR. The table records around 40,000 clones, roughly 26% of them present only once. Study-wide findings and caveats: It was reportedly found that TCR beta diversity was significantly higher in malignant thyroid tumors than in benign nodules, a difference seen in both blood and tumor samples.

About this clone itself: Its antigen is not identified.

The TCR was taken from a female donor with papillary thyroid cancer or a benign thyroid nodule (not recorded which). Some clones in this sample may be carry-over from other donors' samples. The chain couples TRBV7-8 to TRBJ2-1, with 9 nucleotides matching TRBD1. Sequenced input: blood. CDR3 loop: CASSLEDRGDEQFF. The CDR3 bases are TGTGCCAGCAGCTTAGAGGACAGGGGTGATGAGCAGTTCTTC.